One and the same sample provided the 25 T cell receptor beta chains below, sequenced in a study of identical twins (dated by TCRdb to the mid-2010s). Library preparation was by 5' RACE. The sequencing machine was an Illumina HiSeq 2000. The public sequencing data were trimmed at Q25 with fastp and processed into clonotypes with MiXCR by TCRdb, which kept only in-frame beta chains. CDR3 protein duplicates are merged, each entry listing the most common genes and DNA. The sample table contains roughly 710,000 distinct CDR3 sequences; only one count was recorded for approximately 6% of them. The ten largest clones capture about 1.8% of the sample. The sequenced sample consisted of naive T cells sorted from blood. The cell subset or site label corresponds to: cells isolated with a human naive T-cell isolation kit. Source of these receptors: a young man in good health.

This clonotype was detected ten times or more. The CDR3 spells CASWTGEENTEAFF. In nucleotides, the CDR3 is TGTGCCAGTTGGACAGGGGAGGAGAACACTGAAGCTTTCTTT. The chain joins TRBV27 to TRBJ1-1; 9 bases align to TRBD1. The germline gives CDR1 MNHEY, CDR2 SMNVEV (reference sequence). The J segment lost 1 base and the V segment lost 9 bases, leaving 6 bases of the junction unmatched. CDR3 length: 14 residues.

This clonotype was found many times. This chain joins TRBV4-3 and TRBJ2-1; 8 bases fit TRBD2. J gave up 0 bases and V 0 bases, and 10 bases lay outside the gene matches. Germline V lookup: CDR1 LGHNA, CDR2 YSLEER. This CDR3 is 19 amino acids long. The CDR3 DNA reads as TGCGCCAGCAGCCAAGATCTGGGTAGCGGGGTCCCCTCCTACAATGAGCAGTTCTTC. As protein: CASSQDLGSGVPSYNEQFF.

This clonotype was counted at least ten times. This chain links TRBV24-1 with TRBJ2-1, with 12 bases that match TRBD2. The CDR3 is 15 residues long. CDR1 and CDR2 (germline): KGHDR, SFDVKD. J was trimmed by 3 bases and V by 4 bases; bases with no gene match: 0. CDR3 sequence (DNA): TGTGCCACCAGTGAGGGACTAGCGGGCTACAATGAGCAGTTCTTC. Translating it yields CATSEGLAGYNEQFF.

This clonotype came up many times. The chain carries TRBV7-9 and TRBJ1-5, with D hard to call. The CDR3 has 13 residues. Per germline, CDR1 SEHNR and CDR2 FQNEAQ (reference sequence). With 11 bases removed from V and 5 bases from J, the gap between germline ends came to 16 bases. CDR3 protein: CAVDSDRYQPQHF. CDR3 DNA: TGTGCCGTCGACTCGGACCGATATCAGCCCCAGCATTTT. Full variable domain (remainder filled in from reference TRBV7-9 and TRBJ1-5): DTGVSQNPRHKITKRGQNVTFRCDPISEHNRLYWYRQTLGQGPEFLTYFQNEAQLEKSRLLSDRFSAERPKGSFSTLEIQRTEQGDSAMYLCAVDSDRYQPQHFGDGTRLSIL.

The chain recombines TRBV5-1 with TRBJ2-4; a weak D match, TRBD1 (6 bases). Germline V CDR1 and CDR2: SGHRS, YFSETQ. The V and J ends lost 4 bases and 7 bases respectively, with 15 bases between them. The CDR3 totals 14 residues. The CDR3 spells CASSIGSRGNIQYF. The CDR3 DNA follows: TGCGCCAGCAGCATCGGTTCGAGGGGGAACATTCAGTACTTC.

This clonotype was seen many times. The chain recombines TRBV3-1 with TRBJ2-1; D is possibly TRBD2 (5 bases). This CDR3 has 15 amino acids. Trimming removed 4 bases from V and 4 bases from J, with 14 bases in between. In germline, CDR1 is LGHDT, CDR2 YNNKEL (reference sequence). The CDR3 DNA follows: TGTGCCAGCAGCCGCAGGTCATCGGGATACAATGAGCAGTTCTTC. Protein product: CASSRRSSGYNEQFF.

V usage is TRBV29-1 and J usage is TRBJ2-1, with 8 positions matching TRBD2. Germline CDR1 reads SQVTM; CDR2 reads ANQGSEA. The CDR3 extends over 13 amino acids. Unmatched junction bases numbered 11, after V lost 6 bases and J lost 10 bases. The CDR3 loop reads CSVAGTRSQEQFF. As DNA, the CDR3 is TGCAGCGTGGCCGGGACTAGAAGCCAAGAGCAGTTCTTC.

The sample holds a few counts of this clonotype. V usage is TRBV5-1 and J usage is TRBJ1-1; D ambiguous. From germline, CDR1 is SGHRS and CDR2 YFSETQ. There are 18 residues in the CDR3. Trimming left V 4 bases short and J 2 bases short, with 24 bases between. CDR3 sequence: CASSLTTGSYDYNTEAFF. Here the CDR3 DNA reads TGCGCCAGCAGCCTGACGACCGGGTCGTATGATTATAACACTGAAGCTTTCTTT.

This clonotype was observed many times. The chain recombines TRBV4-2 with TRBJ2-7; D is unresolved. This CDR3 has 15 amino acids. V lost 1 base and J lost 5, with 15 bases in between. The germline V gene encodes CDR1 LGHNA and CDR2 YNFKEQ. CDR3 sequence reads: CASSQGGIRTDEQYF. CDR3 sequence (DNA): TGTGCCAGCAGCCAAGGAGGTATTAGGACGGACGAGCAGTACTTC.

This clonotype was observed at least ten times. The genes are TRBV20-1 and TRBJ2-1; no definite D call. The CDR3 covers 11 residues. V shed 3 bases and J shed 15 bases, with 15 bases lying between them. Germline V lookup: CDR1 DFQATT, CDR2 SNEGSKA (reference sequence). The CDR3 is CSARKAPSVFF. CDR3 coding DNA: TGCAGTGCTAGGAAGGCTCCCTCAGTGTTCTTC.

This clonotype occurred a few times. The chain recombines TRBV6-5 with TRBJ2-6, with D possibly TRBD1 on 6 matching bases. Per germline, CDR1 MNHEY and CDR2 SVGAGI. The ends were cut back, 5 bases at V and 0 bases at J, with 8 bases in the middle. The CDR3 runs 15 residues. The CDR3 coding sequence is TGTGCCAGCAGTAACAGGGTCTCTGGGGCCAACGTCCTGACTTTC. Translated: CASSNRVSGANVLTF.

V is TRBV9 and J is TRBJ1-2; tentatively, D is TRBD1 (5 bases). Looked up from germline, CDR1 is SGDLS and CDR2 is YYNGEE. The CDR3 runs to 13 residues. Trimming removed 4 bases from V and 4 bases from J, with 11 bases in between. The CDR3 coding sequence is TGTGCCAGCAGCCAGAGTGGGACCTATGGCTACACCTTC. Protein product: CASSQSGTYGYTF.

This clonotype was observed a few times. This chain links TRBV4-3 with TRBJ2-1; 9 positions agree with TRBD2. There are 16 residues in the CDR3. Germline V lookup: CDR1 LGHNA, CDR2 YSLEER. Losses at the gene ends were 1 base for V and 2 bases for J; bases not matched to a gene: 3. CDR3 loop: CASSQGREGPYNEQFF. In nucleotides, the CDR3 is TGCGCCAGCAGCCAAGGGCGGGAGGGTCCCTACAATGAGCAGTTCTTC.

Remarks on this clonotype: A much larger clonotype is one base distant, so this may be a read error. The chain combines TRBV10-3 with TRBJ2-1, with 8 bases lining up with TRBD1. The CDR3 has 12 amino acids. In germline, CDR1 is ENHRY, CDR2 SYGVKD. The DNA for the CDR3 is TGTGCCACCGACAGGGGAGACAATGAGCAGTGCTTC. Amino acids: CATDRGDNEQCF.

This clonotype was counted many times. The J gene is TRBJ2-7, the V gene TRBV18; no reliable D call. V shed 5 bases and J shed 3 bases, with 8 bases lying between them. This CDR3 has 12 residues. Germline assignment: CDR1 KGHSH and CDR2 LQKENI. CDR3 in amino acids: CASSGDFYEQYV. CDR3 coding DNA: TGTGCCAGCTCAGGGGATTTCTACGAGCAGTACGTC.

This clonotype was counted many times. This chain connects TRBV29-1 to TRBJ2-2; possibly TRBD2 for D (5 bases). This CDR3 contains 13 residues. The V and J ends lost 6 bases and 3 bases respectively, with 11 bases between them. Looked up from germline, CDR1 is SQVTM and CDR2 is ANQGSEA. The chain's CDR3 is CSVGGRYTGELFF. The DNA of the CDR3 is TGCAGCGTAGGAGGTCGGTACACCGGGGAGCTGTTTTTT.

This clonotype was recorded many times. The rearrangement joins TRBV5-6 to TRBJ2-3, with D hard to call. CDR1 SGHDT and CDR2 YYEEEE come from the germline V gene. V was shortened by 1 base and J by 2 bases, with 11 bases between the two germline ends. The CDR3 runs 15 residues. CDR3 sequence reads: CASSLRSLNTDTQYF. In DNA, the CDR3 is TGTGCCAGCAGCTTGCGCAGCCTAAACACAGATACGCAGTATTTT.

This clonotype turned up a few times. This sequence joins TRBV29-1 and TRBJ2-5; D is perhaps TRBD1 (7 bases). The CDR3 runs to 12 residues. V was shortened by 6 bases and J by 5 bases, with 13 bases between the two germline ends. Germline loops: CDR1 SQVTM, CDR2 ANQGSEA. CDR3 residues: CSVTSGGETQYF. The DNA for the CDR3 is TGCAGCGTAACATCAGGGGGGGAGACCCAGTACTTC.

The V call is TRBV6-5, the J call TRBJ2-3; TRBD1 might be the D (6 bases). Germline CDR1 is MNHEY and CDR2 is SVGAGI. CDR3 size: 18 residues. V shed 0 bases and J shed 0 bases, with 16 bases lying between them. CDR3 in DNA: TGTGCCAGCAGTTACTCGAGTCCTGGACAGATCAGCACAGATACGCAGTATTTT. It codes for CASSYSSPGQISTDTQYF.

Comments on this clonotype: Possible read error: a much larger clone is one base away. This chain links TRBV6-5 with TRBJ1-1; possible D gene TRBD1, 5 bases. The CDR3 consists of 16 residues. Trimming pared 3 bases from V and 0 bases from J, leaving 14 bases between. CDR1 MNHEY and CDR2 SVGAGI come from the germline V gene. CDR3 residues: CASSYNRDSMNTEAFF. CDR3 coding DNA: TGTGCCAGCAGTTATAATAGGGACTCCATGAACACTGAAGCTTTCTTT.

This clonotype appeared many times. This chain joins TRBV20-1 and TRBJ1-4; possibly TRBD1 for D (6 bases). The CDR3 length is 13 residues. Germline V gene lookup returns CDR1 DFQATT and CDR2 SNEGSKA (reference sequence). Deletions cut 3 bases from V and 8 bases from J, with 13 bases between. DNA of the CDR3: TGCAGTGCTAGTACAGGGCTCAGGGAAAAACTGTTTTTT. The encoded protein is CSASTGLREKLFF.

This clonotype was counted at least ten times. V usage is TRBV12-3 or TRBV12-4 and J usage is TRBJ1-2, with a tentative D call TRBD1 (5 bases). The V end lost 7 bases, the J end lost 8 bases, and 17 bases lay between the germline ends. The length of the CDR3 is 13 residues. The CDR3 protein is CASNPDKARGYTF. The CDR3 DNA follows: TGTGCCAGCAACCCGGACAAAGCTCGGGGCTACACCTTC.

This chain joins TRBV11-2 and TRBJ2-3; possible D gene TRBD1, 6 bases. The V gene's germline CDR1 is SGHAT and CDR2 FQNNGV. Between the trimmed V and J ends, which lost 5 bases and 9 bases, there was a span of 21 bases. The CDR3 has 15 residues. Written as DNA, the CDR3 is TGTGCCAGCAGCGTAGCAGGGGCCCGAGTGGGGACGCAGTATTTT. Its translation is CASSVAGARVGTQYF. The full variable domain, in which reference TRBV11-2 and TRBJ2-3 provide the parts outside the CDR3, is EAGVAQSPRYKIIEKRQSVAFWCNPISGHATLYWYQQILGQGPKLLIQFQNNGVVDDSQLPKDRFSAERLKGVDSTLKIQPAKLEDSAVYLCASSVAGARVGTQYFGPGTRLTVL.

This clonotype was detected many times. The chain uses TRBV20-1 and TRBJ2-3, with D possibly being TRBD2 (6 bases). The CDR3 is 15 amino acids. Germline-derived CDR1 and CDR2 are DFQATT and SNEGSKA (reference sequence). V was clipped by 2 bases and J by 7 bases, with 19 bases between them. CDR3 coding DNA: TGCAGTGCTAGATCTACTAGCTTCACTACGAATACGCAGTATTTT. Translation gives CSARSTSFTTNTQYF.

Ten or more counts support this clonotype. V usage is TRBV5-1 and J usage is TRBJ2-3, with D perhaps being TRBD1 or TRBD2 (5 bases each). V gave up 0 bases and J gave up 8 bases, with 19 bases separating them. CDR1 is SGHRS, CDR2 YFSETQ, per germline. The CDR3 extends over 16 amino acids. The CDR3 DNA reads as TGCGCCAGCAGCTTGGCCCTGGGGCTGGAGGAAGGTACGCAGTATTTT. Translating it yields CASSLALGLEEGTQYF.